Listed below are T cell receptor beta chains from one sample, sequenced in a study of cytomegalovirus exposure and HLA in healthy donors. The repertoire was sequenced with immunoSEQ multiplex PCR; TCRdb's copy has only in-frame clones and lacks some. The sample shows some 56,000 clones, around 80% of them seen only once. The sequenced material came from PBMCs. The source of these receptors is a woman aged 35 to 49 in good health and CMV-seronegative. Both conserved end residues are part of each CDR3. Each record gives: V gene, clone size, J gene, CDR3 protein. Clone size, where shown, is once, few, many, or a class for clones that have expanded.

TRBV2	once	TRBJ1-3	CASNPHGGGSSGNTIYF
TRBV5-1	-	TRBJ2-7	CASSLDGLAGVYEQYF
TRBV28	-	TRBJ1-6	CASTPRGGVNSPLHF
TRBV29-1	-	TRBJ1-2	CSVDFQGGYGYTF
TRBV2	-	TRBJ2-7	CASSEWANYEQYF
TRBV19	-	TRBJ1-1	CATFRDRDGIEAFF
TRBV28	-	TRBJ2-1	CASSTGTSGSGEQFF
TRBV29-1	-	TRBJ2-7	CSVRQASYEQYF
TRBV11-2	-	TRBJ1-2	CASSLDTDRGDGRYGYTF
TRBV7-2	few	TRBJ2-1	CASSLDQGGYNEQFF
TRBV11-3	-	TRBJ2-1	CASSRQGHEQFF
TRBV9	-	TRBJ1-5	CASSPRGGAGQPQHF
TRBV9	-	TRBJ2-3	CASSVRLGQGADTQYF
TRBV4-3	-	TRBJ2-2	CASSQDRDYQSGELFF
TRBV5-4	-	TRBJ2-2	CASSLVNRDPGELFF
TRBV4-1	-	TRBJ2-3	CASSQGQNTDTQYF
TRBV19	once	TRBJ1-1	CASRVQGMNTEAFF
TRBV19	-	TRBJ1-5	CASSIVPRGDNQPQHF
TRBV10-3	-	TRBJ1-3	CAITGGQGISGNTIYF
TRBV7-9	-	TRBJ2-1	CASSSTSGSYNEQFF
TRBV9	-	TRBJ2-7	CASSPRDRGSEQYF
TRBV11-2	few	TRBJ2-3	CASSLTSGRFSDTQYF
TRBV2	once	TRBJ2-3	CASEESPDTQYF
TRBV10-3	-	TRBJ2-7	CAISEGTGESYEQYF
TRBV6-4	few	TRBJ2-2	CASSGSGDGTGELFF
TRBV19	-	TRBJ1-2	CASGLRTGDWYGYTF
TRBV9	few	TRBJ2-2	CASSVVTGELFF
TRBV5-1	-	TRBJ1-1	CASSLGGLYTEAFF
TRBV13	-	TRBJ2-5	CASSLDFGPQETQYF
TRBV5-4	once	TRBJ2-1	CASSLGLVPLNEQFF
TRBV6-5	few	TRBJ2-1	CASSYSPSSYNEQFF
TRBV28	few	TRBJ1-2	CASSLGGNYGYTF
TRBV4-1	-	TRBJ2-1	CASSQSLAGSSYNEQFF
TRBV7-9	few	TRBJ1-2	CASSAPTGGEVGGYTF
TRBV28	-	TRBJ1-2	CASSFGDRGVEGYTF
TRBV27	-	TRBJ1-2	CASSLSSTGDYGYTF
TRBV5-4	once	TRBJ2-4	CASSLMGQSTF
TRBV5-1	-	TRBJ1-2	CASSLASTGDGYTF
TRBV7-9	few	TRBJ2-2	CASSFPILGQANTGELFF
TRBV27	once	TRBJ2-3	CASSRLPGTGGSDTQYF
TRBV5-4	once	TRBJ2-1	CASRWTSGRVSYEQFF
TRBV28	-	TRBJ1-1	CASSRGFWTEAFF
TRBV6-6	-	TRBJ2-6	CASSYSRQSGANILTF
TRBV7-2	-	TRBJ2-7	CASRRTTATYEQYF
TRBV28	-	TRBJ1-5	CASSPGGAGEVPQHF
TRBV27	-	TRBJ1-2	CASSLNGGPAYGYTF
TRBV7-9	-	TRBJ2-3	CASSRDTDTQYF
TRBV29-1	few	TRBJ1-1	CSVEQGNTEAFF
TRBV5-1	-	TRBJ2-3	CASSLGLESTDTQYF
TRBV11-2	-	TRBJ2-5	CASSLFPFQETQYF
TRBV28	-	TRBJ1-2	CASKTGTGSDGYTF
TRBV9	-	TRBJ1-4	CASSGGGTNEKLFF
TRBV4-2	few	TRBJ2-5	CASSRGLAGYETQYF
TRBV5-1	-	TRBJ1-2	CASSLASGDGYTF
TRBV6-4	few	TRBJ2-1	CASSPGQGSDEQFF